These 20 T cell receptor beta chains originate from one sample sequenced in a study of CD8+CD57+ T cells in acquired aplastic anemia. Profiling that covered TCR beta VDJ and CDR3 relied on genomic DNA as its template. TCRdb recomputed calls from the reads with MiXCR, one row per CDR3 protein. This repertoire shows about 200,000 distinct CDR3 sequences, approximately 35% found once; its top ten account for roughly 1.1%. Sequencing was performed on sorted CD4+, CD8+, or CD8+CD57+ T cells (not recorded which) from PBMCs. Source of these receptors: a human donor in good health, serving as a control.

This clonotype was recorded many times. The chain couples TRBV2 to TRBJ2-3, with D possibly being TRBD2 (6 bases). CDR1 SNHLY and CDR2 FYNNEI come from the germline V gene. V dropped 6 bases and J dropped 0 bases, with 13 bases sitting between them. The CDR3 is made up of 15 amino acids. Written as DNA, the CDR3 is TGTGCCAGCAGAATTGGGACTCTAAGCACAGATACGCAGTATTTT. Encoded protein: CASRIGTLSTDTQYF.

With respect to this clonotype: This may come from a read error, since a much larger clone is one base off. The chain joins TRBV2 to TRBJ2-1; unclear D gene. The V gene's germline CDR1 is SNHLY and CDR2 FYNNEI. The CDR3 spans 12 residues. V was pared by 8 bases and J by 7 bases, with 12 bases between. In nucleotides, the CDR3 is TGTGCCAGCGGTGCCGGGTCTAATGAGCAGTTCTTC. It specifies CASGAGSNEQFF.

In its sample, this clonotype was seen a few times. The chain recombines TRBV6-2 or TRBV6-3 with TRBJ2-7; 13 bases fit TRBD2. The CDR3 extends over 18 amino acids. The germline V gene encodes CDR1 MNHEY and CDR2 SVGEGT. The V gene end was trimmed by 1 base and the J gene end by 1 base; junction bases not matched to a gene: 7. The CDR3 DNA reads TGTGCCAGCAGTTACTTCATACCGGGACTAGCGGGATCCTACGAGCAGTACTTC. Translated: CASSYFIPGLAGSYEQYF.

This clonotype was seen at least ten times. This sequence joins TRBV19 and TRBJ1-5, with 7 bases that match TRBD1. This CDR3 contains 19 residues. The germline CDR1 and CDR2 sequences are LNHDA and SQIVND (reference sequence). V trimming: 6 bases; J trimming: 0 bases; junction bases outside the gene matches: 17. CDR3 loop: CASSLSRGQFLTSNQPQHF. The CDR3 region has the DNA TGTGCCAGTAGCCTAAGCCGGGGACAGTTTCTCACTAGCAATCAGCCCCAGCATTTT.

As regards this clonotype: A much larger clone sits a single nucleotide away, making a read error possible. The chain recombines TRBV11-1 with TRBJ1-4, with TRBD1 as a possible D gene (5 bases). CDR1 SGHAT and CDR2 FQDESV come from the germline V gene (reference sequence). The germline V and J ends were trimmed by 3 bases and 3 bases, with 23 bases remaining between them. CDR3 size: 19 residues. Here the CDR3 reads CASSFSPTGTLAANEKLFF. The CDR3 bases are TGTGCCAGCAGCTTTAGTCCCACAGGAACCCTCGCAGCTAATGAAAAACTGTTTTTT.

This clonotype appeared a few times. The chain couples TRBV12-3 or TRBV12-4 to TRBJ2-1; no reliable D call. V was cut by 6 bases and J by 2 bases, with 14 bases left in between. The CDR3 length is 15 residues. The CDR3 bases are TGTGCCAGCAGAAAGATAAGCAGCCCCTACAATGAGCAGTTCTTC. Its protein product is CASRKISSPYNEQFF.

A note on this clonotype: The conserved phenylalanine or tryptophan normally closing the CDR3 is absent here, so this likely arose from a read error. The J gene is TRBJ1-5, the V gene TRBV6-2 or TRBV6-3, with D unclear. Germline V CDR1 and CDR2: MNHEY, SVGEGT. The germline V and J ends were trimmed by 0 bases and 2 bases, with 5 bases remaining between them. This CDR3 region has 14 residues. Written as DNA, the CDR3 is TGTGCCAGCAGTTACTCCAGAGGCAATCAGCCCCAGCATCTT. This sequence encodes CASSYSRGNQPQHL.

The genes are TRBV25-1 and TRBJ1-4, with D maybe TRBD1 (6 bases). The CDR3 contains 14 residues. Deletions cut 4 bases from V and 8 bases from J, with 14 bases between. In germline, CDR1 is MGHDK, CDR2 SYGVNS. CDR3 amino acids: CASSANQGLEKLFF. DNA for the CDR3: TGTGCCAGCAGTGCTAACCAGGGGCTGGAAAAACTGTTTTTT.

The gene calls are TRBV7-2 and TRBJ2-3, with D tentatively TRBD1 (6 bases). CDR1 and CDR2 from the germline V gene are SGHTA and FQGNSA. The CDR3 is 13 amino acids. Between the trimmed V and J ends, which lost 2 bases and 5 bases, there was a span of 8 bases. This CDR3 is CASSLSQGDTQYF. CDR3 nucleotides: TGTGCCAGCAGCTTATCACAGGGAGATACGCAGTATTTT.

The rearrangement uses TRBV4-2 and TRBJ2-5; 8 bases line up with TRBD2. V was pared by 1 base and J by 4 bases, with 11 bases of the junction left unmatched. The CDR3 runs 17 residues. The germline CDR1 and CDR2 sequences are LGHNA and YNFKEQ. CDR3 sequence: CASSQVGGGGSVETQYF. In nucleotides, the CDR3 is TGTGCCAGCAGCCAAGTTGGCGGCGGGGGGTCGGTAGAGACCCAGTACTTC.

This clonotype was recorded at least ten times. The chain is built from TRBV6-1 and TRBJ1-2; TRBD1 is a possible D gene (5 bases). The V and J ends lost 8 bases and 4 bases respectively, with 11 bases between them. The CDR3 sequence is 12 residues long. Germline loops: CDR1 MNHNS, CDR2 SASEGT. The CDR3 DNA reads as TGTGCCAGCTCCCAGGGACTCTATGGCTACACCTTC. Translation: CASSQGLYGYTF.

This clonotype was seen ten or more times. CDR3 DNA: TGCGCCAGCAGCTTGGGCAGCGGTTTTGTCTACGAGCAGTACTTC. Protein sequence: CASSLGSGFVYEQYF. The gene calls are TRBV5-1 and TRBJ2-7; D perhaps matches TRBD2 (5 bases). Germline V gene lookup returns CDR1 SGHRS and CDR2 YFSETQ. This CDR3 comprises 15 residues. Trimming removed 0 bases from V and 3 bases from J, with 13 bases in between. Drawing the rest from reference TRBV5-1 and TRBJ2-7, the complete variable domain is KAGVTQTPRYLIKTRGQQVTLSCSPISGHRSVSWYQQTPGQGLQFLFEYFSETQRNKGNFPGRFSGRQFSNSRSEMNVSTLELGDSALYLCASSLGSGFVYEQYFGPGTRLTVT.

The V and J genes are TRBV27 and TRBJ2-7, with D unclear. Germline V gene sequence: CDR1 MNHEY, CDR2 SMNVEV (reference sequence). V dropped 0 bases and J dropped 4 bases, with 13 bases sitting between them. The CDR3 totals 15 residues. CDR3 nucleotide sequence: TGTGCCAGCAGTTTATCCCTATCAGCTGGGTACGAGCAGTACTTC. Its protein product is CASSLSLSAGYEQYF.

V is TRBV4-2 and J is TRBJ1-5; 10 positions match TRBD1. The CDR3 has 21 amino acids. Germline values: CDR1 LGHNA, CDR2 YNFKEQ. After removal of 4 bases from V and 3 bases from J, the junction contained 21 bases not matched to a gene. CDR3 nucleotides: TGTGCCAGCAGCCGACTCCTACCACGACCGGGACAGGGGTCCCCCAATCAGCCCCAGCATTTT. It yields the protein CASSRLLPRPGQGSPNQPQHF.

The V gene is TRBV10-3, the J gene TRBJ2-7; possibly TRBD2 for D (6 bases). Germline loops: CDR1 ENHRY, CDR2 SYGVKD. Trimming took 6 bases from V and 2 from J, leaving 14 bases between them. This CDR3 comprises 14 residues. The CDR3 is CAISRGTAAYEQYF. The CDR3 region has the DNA TGTGCCATCAGCCGCGGGACGGCCGCCTACGAGCAGTACTTC.

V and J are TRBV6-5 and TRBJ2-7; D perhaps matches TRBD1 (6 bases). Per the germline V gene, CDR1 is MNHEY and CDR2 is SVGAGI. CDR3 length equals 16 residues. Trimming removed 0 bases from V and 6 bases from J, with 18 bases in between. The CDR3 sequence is CASSYSNTGIRGEQYF. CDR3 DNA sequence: TGTGCCAGCAGTTACTCGAATACAGGGATAAGAGGCGAGCAGTACTTC.

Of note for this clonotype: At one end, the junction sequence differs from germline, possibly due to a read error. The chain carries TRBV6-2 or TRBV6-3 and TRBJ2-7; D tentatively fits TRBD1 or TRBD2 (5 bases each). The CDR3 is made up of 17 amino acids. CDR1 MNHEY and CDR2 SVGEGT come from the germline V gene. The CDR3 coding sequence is TGTGCCAGCAGTTACCCCGTCTCATTGGGGGACGGTGAGGAGCGGTACTTC. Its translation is CASSYPVSLGDGEERYF.

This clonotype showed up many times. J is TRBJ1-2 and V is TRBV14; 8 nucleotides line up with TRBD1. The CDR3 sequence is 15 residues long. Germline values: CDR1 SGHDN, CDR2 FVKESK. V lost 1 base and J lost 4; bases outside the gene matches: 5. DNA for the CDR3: TGTGCCAGCAGCCAAGTTCCCGGACAGGGCTATGGCTACACCTTC. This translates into CASSQVPGQGYGYTF.

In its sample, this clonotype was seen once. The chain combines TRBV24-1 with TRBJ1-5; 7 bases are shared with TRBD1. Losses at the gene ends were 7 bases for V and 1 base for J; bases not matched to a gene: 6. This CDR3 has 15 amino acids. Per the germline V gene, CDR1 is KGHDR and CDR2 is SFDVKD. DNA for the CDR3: TGTGCCACCAGCCAGGGGGGTGGGAGCAATCAGCCCCAGCATTTT. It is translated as CATSQGGGSNQPQHF.

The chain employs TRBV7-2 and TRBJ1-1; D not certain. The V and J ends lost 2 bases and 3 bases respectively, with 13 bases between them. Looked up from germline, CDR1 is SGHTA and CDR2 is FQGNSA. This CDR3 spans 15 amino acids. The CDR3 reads CASSLLSGFDTEAFF. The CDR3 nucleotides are TGTGCCAGCAGCTTACTTAGCGGGTTCGACACTGAAGCTTTCTTT.